This T cell receptor beta chain was identified during a study of OX40 agonist ivuxolimab in advanced cancers. Study summary: Patients were over 65% male with ages roughly 20 to 90, mean about 60. Enrollees could have had prior anti-PD-1, anti-PD-L1 or anti-CTLA-4 therapy, which more than 30% had received.

Study conclusions and caveats: Clonal expansion by week 6 occurred in CD4+ and CD8+ blood T cells (at 0.1 to 3.0 mg/kg). The average count of expanded clones was higher among CD8+ T cells than among CD4+.

Of note for this clone: Its specificity is unknown.

Trimming removed 2 bases from V and 4 bases from J, with 8 bases in between. The V gene's germline CDR1 is SGHNT and CDR2 YYREEE (reference sequence). CDR3 length: 13 residues. The data were produced by immunoSEQ multiplex PCR, yet TCRdb's version contains in-frame clones alone and is incomplete. The sample yields approximately 43,000 clones, around nine tenths seen once. This specimen consisted of CD4+ or CD8+ T cells sorted from blood, obtained in a trial of the OX40 agonist ivuxolimab. The V and J genes are TRBV5-4 and TRBJ2-3; a weak D match, TRBD1 (6 bases). This TCR came from an adult with an advanced solid tumor such as melanoma, head and neck, liver or kidney cancer. The CDR3 DNA is TGTGCCAGCAGCTTACAGGGTCCAGATACGCAGTATTTT. Its translation: CASSLQGPDTQYF. Variable domain in full (rest from reference TRBV5-4 and TRBJ2-3): ETGVTQSPTHLIKTRGQQVTLRCSSQSGHNTVSWYQQALGQGPQFIFQYYREEENGRGNFPPRFSGLQFPNYSSELNVNALELDDSALYLCASSLQGPDTQYFGPGTRLTVL.